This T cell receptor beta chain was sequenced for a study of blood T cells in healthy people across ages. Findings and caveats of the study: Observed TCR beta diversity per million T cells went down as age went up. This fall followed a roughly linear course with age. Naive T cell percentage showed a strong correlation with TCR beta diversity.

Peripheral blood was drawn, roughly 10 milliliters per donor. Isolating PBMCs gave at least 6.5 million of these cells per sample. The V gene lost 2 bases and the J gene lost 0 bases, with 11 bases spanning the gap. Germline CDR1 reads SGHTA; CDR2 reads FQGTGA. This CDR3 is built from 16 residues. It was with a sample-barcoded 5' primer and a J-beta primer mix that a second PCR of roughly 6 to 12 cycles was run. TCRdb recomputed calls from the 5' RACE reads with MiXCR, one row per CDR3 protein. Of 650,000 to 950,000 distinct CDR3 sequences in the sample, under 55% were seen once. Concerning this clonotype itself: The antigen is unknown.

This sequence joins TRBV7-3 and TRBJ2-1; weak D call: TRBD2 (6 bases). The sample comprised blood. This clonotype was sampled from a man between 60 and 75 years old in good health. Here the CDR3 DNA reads TGTGCCAGCAGCTTACCCGGGACTCACTCCTACAATGAGCAGTTCTTC. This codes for CASSLPGTHSYNEQFF.